Here is one T cell receptor beta chain with its context. As yet, its antigen is unknown. The sample comes from a study of post-analysis software for immune sequencing data. Looking at the study overall: The cohort encompassed relapsing-remitting, secondary progressive and progressive-relapsing multiple sclerosis disease courses. Study-wide results and limits: Normalized Chao1 diversity in multiple sclerosis patients fell significantly below that of controls. The authors found that F measure strongly co-clustered same-batch samples. In patients, about 5 TRBV segments were more frequent than in controls, with TRBV5-6, TRBV5-1 and TRBV20-1 among them.

TCR beta cDNA libraries included unique molecular identifiers. T cells numbering roughly 0.9 to 10 million yielded cDNA molecules that totaled about 500,000. One entry per CDR3 protein, called by TCRdb with MiXCR from the PCR reads. Altogether 350,000 to 500,000 distinct CDR3 sequences are present, more than 30% being singletons, with the ten largest covering around 8%. Germline V lookup: CDR1 SQVTM, CDR2 ANQGSEA. Trimming stripped 4 bases from V and 3 bases from J, with 6 bases between. This CDR3 is 12 amino acids long. The clonotype was recovered from a girl aged 2 to 9 with multiple sclerosis. The sequenced material came from blood. The J gene is TRBJ1-4, the V gene TRBV29-1, with TRBD1 as a possible D gene (5 bases). As DNA, the CDR3 is TGCAGCGTTGGCAGGGCTAATGAAAAACTGTTTTTT. Translation: CSVGRANEKLFF.